Presented here are 11 T cell receptor beta chains from one specimen sequenced in a study of response to subunit inactivated influenza vaccine. Each CDR3 protein gets one entry after TCRdb re-called the RT-PCR reads with MiXCR. This sample has some 800,000 distinct CDR3 sequences; 21% occur once, and the top ten carry more than 8.5%. This specimen was PBMCs from blood, taken roughly 5 days after vaccination. All receptors come from a man aged 50 to 59 who received an inactivated influenza vaccine.

This clonotype was seen only a few times. The gene calls are TRBV20-1 and TRBJ1-5; tentative D call: TRBD1 (5 bases). V lost 6 bases and J 7 bases, leaving 19 bases between the germline ends. Germline assignment: CDR1 DFQATT and CDR2 SNEGSKA (reference sequence). CDR3 length: 14 residues. CDR3 nucleotides: TGCAGTGCAAAAAACGGGACGTGGGCCCAGCCCCAGCATTTT. This encodes CSAKNGTWAQPQHF.

The chain couples TRBV15 to TRBJ2-1; D perhaps matches TRBD2 (6 bases). The CDR3 contains 14 residues. Trimming shortened V by 0 bases and J by 7 bases, and 10 bases separated the two germline ends. Germline V gives CDR1 LNHNV, CDR2 YYDKDF (reference sequence). CDR3 bases: TGTGCCACCAGCAGAGATTATGGGGGGAATGAGCAGTTCTTC. This codes for CATSRDYGGNEQFF. The whole variable domain, filled in from reference TRBV15 and TRBJ2-1, reads DAMVIQNPRYQVTQFGKPVTLSCSQTLNHNVMYWYQQKSSQAPKLLFHYYDKDFNNEADTPDNFQSRRPNTSFCFLDIRSPGLGDTAMYLCATSRDYGGNEQFFGPGTRLTVL.

The CDR3 sequence: CASRKTGAGQPQHF. CDR3 DNA: TGTGCCAGCAGGAAGACAGGGGCGGGTCAGCCCCAGCATTTT. The gene calls are TRBV6-1 and TRBJ1-5; 8 bases fit TRBD1. CDR1 and CDR2 (germline): MNHNS, SASEGT. The CDR3 is 14 amino acids. Trimming at V came to 6 bases and at J to 6 bases, leaving 7 bases not matched to a gene.

This clonotype was seen a few times. The rearrangement joins TRBV10-3 to TRBJ2-7; perhaps TRBD2 as D (6 bases). The CDR3 totals 13 residues. From germline, CDR1 is ENHRY and CDR2 SYGVKD. The V and J ends lost 6 bases and 7 bases respectively, with 16 bases between them. The CDR3 DNA follows: TGTGCCATCAGACCCATTTCGGGGGAAGAGCAGTACTTC. Translated: CAIRPISGEEQYF.

V gene TRBV7-8 combines with J gene TRBJ1-6; D gene unclear. The CDR3 contains 15 residues. CDR1 SGHVS and CDR2 FQNEAQ come from the germline V gene. Trimming removed 1 base at V and 8 bases at J, with 12 bases between. The CDR3 nucleotides read TGTGCCAGCAGCTTAGAGAGGGATTCATATTCACCCCTCCACTTT. Translated: CASSLERDSYSPLHF.

This clonotype came up a few times. This rearrangement joins TRBV20-1 to TRBJ2-1, with D maybe TRBD2 (6 bases). V lost 6 bases, J lost 6 bases, and 15 bases lay in between. Germline lookup yields CDR1 DFQATT and CDR2 SNEGSKA (reference sequence). CDR3 length equals 13 residues. The CDR3 DNA reads as TGCAGTGCCGTTGGCCCTAGCGTCAATGAGCAGTTCTTC. Translation gives CSAVGPSVNEQFF.

This sequence joins TRBV5-1 and TRBJ2-1; TRBD1 aligns across 10 bases. The CDR3 extends over 16 amino acids. From germline, CDR1 is SGHRS and CDR2 YFSETQ. V lost 0 bases, J lost 2 bases, and 2 bases stayed unmatched. The CDR3 DNA sequence: TGCGCCAGCAGCTTGGGACAGGGGGCCGCCTACAATGAGCAGTTCTTC. Translation gives CASSLGQGAAYNEQFF. Based on the CDR3 plus reference TRBV5-1 and TRBJ2-1, the full variable domain is KAGVTQTPRYLIKTRGQQVTLSCSPISGHRSVSWYQQTPGQGLQFLFEYFSETQRNKGNFPGRFSGRQFSNSRSEMNVSTLELGDSALYLCASSLGQGAAYNEQFFGPGTRLTVL.

The genes are TRBV7-9 and TRBJ2-7; D is undetermined. Trimming pared 4 bases from V and 6 bases from J, leaving 19 bases between. From germline, CDR1 is SEHNR and CDR2 FQNEAQ (reference sequence). This CDR3 has 15 residues. The CDR3 DNA sequence: TGTGCCAGCAGCTCTCAAGGGCCTCCCTCTTTCGAGCAGTACTTC. This codes for CASSSQGPPSFEQYF.

This clonotype has only a few counts. V usage is TRBV20-1 and J usage is TRBJ1-2; 8 bases map to TRBD1. J gave up 1 base and V 5 bases, and 9 bases lay outside the gene matches. CDR3 length equals 15 residues. Germline CDR1 and CDR2: DFQATT and SNEGSKA (reference sequence). CDR3: CSAQEATGDNYGYTF. In DNA, the CDR3 is TGCAGTGCTCAAGAGGCGACAGGGGATAACTATGGCTACACCTTC.

The rearrangement links TRBV28 to TRBJ2-2, with TRBD2 identical over 7 bases. Germline CDR1 MDHEN, CDR2 SYDVKM. CDR3 size: 18 residues. The V segment lost 4 bases and the J segment 0 bases; nucleotides outside the gene matches: 11. For the CDR3, the DNA is TGTGCCAGCAGTTCCCTCGGGAGCGGGAACCCGAACACCGGGGAGCTGTTTTTT. It yields the protein CASSSLGSGNPNTGELFF. Full variable domain (rest looked up from reference TRBV28 and TRBJ2-2): DVKVTQSSRYLVKRTGEKVFLECVQDMDHENMFWYRQDPGLGLRLIYFSYDVKMKEKGDIPEGYSVSREKKERFSLILESASTNQTSMYLCASSSLGSGNPNTGELFFGEGSRLTVL.

This chain links TRBV11-2 with TRBJ2-1; D is undetermined. V lost 0 bases and J lost 4, with 10 bases in between. Germline assignment: CDR1 SGHAT and CDR2 FQNNGV. This CDR3 comprises 15 residues. The CDR3 spells CASSLEHTVYNEQFF. The DNA of the CDR3 is TGTGCCAGCAGCTTAGAACACACCGTATACAATGAGCAGTTCTTC.